The T cell receptor beta chain under discussion was sequenced for a study of OX40 agonist ivuxolimab in advanced cancers. In terms of the full investigation: Ivuxolimab was an agonistic, fully human IgG2 monoclonal antibody directed against OX40 (CD134), a costimulatory receptor. Intravenous ivuxolimab was administered to patients every 2 weeks at six dose levels: 0.01, 0.1, 0.3, 1.5, 3 and 10 mg/kg. Of the roughly 53 patients in dose escalation, some 20 had hepatocellular carcinoma, roughly 15 had melanoma, 9 had renal cell carcinoma and 9 had head and neck cancer. A male proportion of 82.7% and a mean age of roughly 58 years, ranging from 23 to 79, were recorded for the dose-escalation cohort. Patients were allowed to have had prior anti-PD-1, anti-PD-L1 or anti-CTLA-4 therapy, and 40% to 45% of the dose-escalation patients had previously received checkpoint inhibitors. Three dose-escalation patients achieved partial responses, one with hepatocellular carcinoma and two with cutaneous melanoma. Peripheral TCRbeta sequencing was intended to test whether TCR sequence diversity was altered and clonal T-cell expansion was caused by ivuxolimab. The monotherapy dose-escalation portion (N = 52 patients) of the phase I ivuxolimab trial is reported in the paper.

The CDR3 runs 13 amino acids, cysteine and phenylalanine included. Only CDR3 DNA remains: 39 bases, in frame from the first base. The germline V gene specifies SGHAT as CDR1 and FQNNGV as CDR2. The junction shows trimming of 4 bases on V and 2 bases on J, plus 6 bases between the germline ends. As to this clone: It has no known antigen specificity. No much larger clonotype is one base removed from it; base qualities were not supplied.

The investigation overall reported the following: After ivuxolimab, expanded clones were on average more numerous among CD8+ T cells than among CD4+ T cells. Partial responders in the 0.1-3.0 mg/kg groups had among the lowest normalized peripheral clonal expansion, especially among CD8+ T cells. At doses of 0.1 to 3.0 mg/kg, clonal expansion of both CD4+ and CD8+ T cells in blood was seen between baseline and week 6. Low levels of normalized T-cell clonal expansion were also seen in some patients who did not respond. The antigen specificity of the clonally expanded peripheral T cells was not determined.

For sequencing of the TCRbeta CDR3 region, genomic DNA was extracted from the sorted cells. The immunoSEQ Assay was used for sequencing of TCRbeta CDR3 regions. TCRdb carries this immuneACCESS record with in-frame sequences only. Its versions omit some clonotypes, under half of them owing to an unresolved V gene in the studies checked, with the rest unexplained. For this sample the table gives over 25,000 clones, of which roughly 87% were detected only once. The top ten clonotypes cover under 65% of the sample. The trial excluded patients who had a history of autoimmune disease or who were on systemic immunosuppression. In every dose cohort, peripheral blood was drawn for TCR sequencing at baseline, cycle 4 day 1, and cycle 7 day 1. Samples came from an open-label, multicenter, first-in-human phase I dose-escalation trial of ivuxolimab. Adults with locally advanced or metastatic melanoma, renal cell, hepatocellular, or head and neck squamous cell carcinoma were enrolled in the trial. CD4+ and CD8+ T cells were sorted separately from peripheral blood before TCR sequencing.

The clonotype comes from an adult with an advanced solid tumor such as melanoma, head and neck, liver or kidney cancer. The chain employs TRBV11-2 and TRBJ2-1; a confident D gene designation cannot be given. The specimen was CD4+ or CD8+ T cells sorted from blood, collected in a trial of the OX40 agonist ivuxolimab. The DNA is TGTGCCAGCAGCTCCCCCCCCTACAATGAGCAGTTCTTC. The resulting protein is CASSSPPYNEQFF. With the portions outside the CDR3 filled from the reference TRBV11-2 and TRBJ2-1 genes, the complete variable region becomes EAGVAQSPRYKIIEKRQSVAFWCNPISGHATLYWYQQILGQGPKLLIQFQNNGVVDDSQLPKDRFSAERLKGVDSTLKIQPAKLEDSAVYLCASSSPPYNEQFFGPGTRLTVL.